The 2 T cell receptor beta chains presented below share a single source sample, sequenced in a study of T cells in Graves' hyperthyroidism and ophthalmopathy. Researchers amplified the TCR beta CDR3 regions from RNA transcripts. HTBI primers were employed in a first-round RT-PCR of the TCR CDR3. TCRdb reprocessed the multiplex PCR reads via MiXCR and lists one record per CDR3 protein. Found here are about 500,000 distinct CDR3 sequences, about 15% of them singletons; the top ten hold 25% to 30%. Sequenced sample: blood. Receptor source: a young woman with Graves' ophthalmopathy.

Ten or more counts support this clonotype. The chain joins TRBV6-1 to TRBJ2-3, with D maybe TRBD1 (5 bases). The germline CDR1 and CDR2 sequences are MNHNS and SASEGT. The CDR3 length is 15 residues. V dropped 5 bases and J dropped 3 bases, with 15 bases sitting between them. The DNA of the CDR3 is TGTGCCAGCAGTTTCCAGGGTAGTAAAACAGATACGCAGTATTTT. This translates into CASSFQGSKTDTQYF.

This clonotype occurred many times. V gene TRBV20-1 combines with J gene TRBJ2-5; D might be TRBD2 (5 bases). Germline-derived CDR1 and CDR2 are DFQATT and SNEGSKA (reference sequence). V dropped 6 bases and J dropped 7 bases, with 21 bases sitting between them. The CDR3 is 14 residues long. The CDR3 DNA follows: TGCAGTGCCCAAAGAGAGGGCGGCGCGGGGACCCAGTACTTC. This sequence encodes CSAQREGGAGTQYF.